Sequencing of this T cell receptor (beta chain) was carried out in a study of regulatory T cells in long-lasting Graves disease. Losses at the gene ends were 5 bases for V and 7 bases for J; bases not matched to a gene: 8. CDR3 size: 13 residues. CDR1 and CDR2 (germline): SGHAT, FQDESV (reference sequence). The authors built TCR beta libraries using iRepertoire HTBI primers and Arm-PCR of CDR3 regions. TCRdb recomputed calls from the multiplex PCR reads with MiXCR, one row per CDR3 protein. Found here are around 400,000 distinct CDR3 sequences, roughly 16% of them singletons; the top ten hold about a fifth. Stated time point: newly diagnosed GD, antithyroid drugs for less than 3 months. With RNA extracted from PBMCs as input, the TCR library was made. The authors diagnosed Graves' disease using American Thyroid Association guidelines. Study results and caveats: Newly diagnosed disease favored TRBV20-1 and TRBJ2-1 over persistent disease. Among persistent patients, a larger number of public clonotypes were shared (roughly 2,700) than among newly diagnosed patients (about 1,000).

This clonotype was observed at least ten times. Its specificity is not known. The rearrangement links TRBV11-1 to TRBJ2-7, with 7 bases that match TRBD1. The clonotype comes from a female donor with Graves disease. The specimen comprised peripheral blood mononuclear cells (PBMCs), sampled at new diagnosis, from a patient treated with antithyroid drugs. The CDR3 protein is CASSPNLDREQYF. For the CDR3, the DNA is TGTGCCAGCAGCCCCAATTTGGACAGGGAGCAGTACTTC.